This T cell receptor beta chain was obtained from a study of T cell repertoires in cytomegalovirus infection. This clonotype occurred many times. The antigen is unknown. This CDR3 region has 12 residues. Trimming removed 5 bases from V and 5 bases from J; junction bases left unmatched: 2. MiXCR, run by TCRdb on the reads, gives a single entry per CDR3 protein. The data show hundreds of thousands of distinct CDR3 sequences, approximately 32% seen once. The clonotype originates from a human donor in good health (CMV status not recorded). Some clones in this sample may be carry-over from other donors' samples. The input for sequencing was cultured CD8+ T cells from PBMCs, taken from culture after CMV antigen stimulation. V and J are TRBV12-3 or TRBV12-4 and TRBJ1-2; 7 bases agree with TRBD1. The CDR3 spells CASSPTGYGYTF. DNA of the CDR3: TGTGCCAGCAGTCCGACAGGGTATGGCTACACCTTC.